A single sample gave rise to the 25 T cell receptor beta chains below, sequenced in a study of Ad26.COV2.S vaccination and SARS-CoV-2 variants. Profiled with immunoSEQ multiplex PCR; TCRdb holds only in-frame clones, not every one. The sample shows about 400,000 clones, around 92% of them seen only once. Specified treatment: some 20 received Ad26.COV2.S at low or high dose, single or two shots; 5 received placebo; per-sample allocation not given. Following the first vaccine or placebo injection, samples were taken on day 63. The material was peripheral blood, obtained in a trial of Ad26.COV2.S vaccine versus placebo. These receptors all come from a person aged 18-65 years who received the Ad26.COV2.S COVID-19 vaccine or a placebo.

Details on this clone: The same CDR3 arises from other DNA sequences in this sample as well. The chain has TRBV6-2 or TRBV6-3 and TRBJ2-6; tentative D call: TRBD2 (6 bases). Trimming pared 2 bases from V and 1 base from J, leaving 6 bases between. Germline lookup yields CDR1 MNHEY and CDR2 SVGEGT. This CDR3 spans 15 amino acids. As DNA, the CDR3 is TGTGCCAGCAGTTACGGGGGGTCTGGGGCCAACGTCCTGACTTTC. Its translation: CASSYGGSGANVLTF.

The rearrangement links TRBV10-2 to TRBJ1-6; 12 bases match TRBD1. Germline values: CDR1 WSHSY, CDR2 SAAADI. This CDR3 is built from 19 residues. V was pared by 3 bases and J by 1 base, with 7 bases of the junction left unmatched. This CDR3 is CASSDSGTGGPSYNSPLHF. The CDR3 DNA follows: TGCGCCAGCAGTGATTCCGGGACAGGGGGCCCGTCCTATAATTCACCCCTCCACTTT.

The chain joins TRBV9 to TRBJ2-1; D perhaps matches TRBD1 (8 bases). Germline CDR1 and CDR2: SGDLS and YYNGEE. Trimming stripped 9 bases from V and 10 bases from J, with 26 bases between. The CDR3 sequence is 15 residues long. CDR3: CATSPGTGGGMEQFF. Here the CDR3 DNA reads TGTGCCACCTCTCCCGGGACAGGCGGGGGCATGGAGCAGTTCTTC.

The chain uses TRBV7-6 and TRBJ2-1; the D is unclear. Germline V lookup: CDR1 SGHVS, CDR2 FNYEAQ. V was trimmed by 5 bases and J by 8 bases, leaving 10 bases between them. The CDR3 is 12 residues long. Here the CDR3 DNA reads TGTGCCAGCAGCCCCCGTACGTATGAGCAGTTCTTC. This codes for CASSPRTYEQFF.

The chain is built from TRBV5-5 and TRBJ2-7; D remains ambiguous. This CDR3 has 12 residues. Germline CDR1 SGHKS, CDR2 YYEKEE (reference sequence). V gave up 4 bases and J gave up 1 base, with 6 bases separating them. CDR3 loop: CASSHESYEQYF. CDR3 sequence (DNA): TGTGCCAGCAGCCATGAGTCCTACGAGCAGTACTTC.

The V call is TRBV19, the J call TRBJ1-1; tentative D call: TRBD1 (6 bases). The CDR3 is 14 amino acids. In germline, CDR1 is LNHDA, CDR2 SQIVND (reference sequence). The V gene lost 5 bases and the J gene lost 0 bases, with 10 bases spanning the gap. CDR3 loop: CASSFGTMNTEAFF. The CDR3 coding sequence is TGTGCCAGTAGTTTCGGGACAATGAACACTGAAGCTTTCTTT.

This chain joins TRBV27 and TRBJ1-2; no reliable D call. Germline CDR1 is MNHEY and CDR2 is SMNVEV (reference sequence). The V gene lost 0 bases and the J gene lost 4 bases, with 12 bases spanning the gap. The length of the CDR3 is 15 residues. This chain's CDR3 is CASSLSSPGFYGYTF. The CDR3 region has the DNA TGTGCCAGCAGTTTATCGTCCCCCGGATTCTATGGCTACACCTTC.

The CDR3 bases are TGTGCCAGCAGCCCGGGACAGGGGGCCGAAAAACTGTTTTTT. It is translated as CASSPGQGAEKLFF. This rearrangement joins TRBV5-5 to TRBJ1-4; 12 bases match TRBD1. The CDR3 has 14 amino acids. Germline loops: CDR1 SGHKS, CDR2 YYEKEE (reference sequence). V was clipped by 4 bases and J by 8 bases; unmatched bases: 3.

The CDR3 is CASSSFGQGKAGELFF. The DNA of the CDR3 is TGTGCCAGCTCTTCCTTTGGGCAGGGAAAGGCCGGGGAGCTGTTTTTT. The chain carries TRBV27 and TRBJ2-2; D possibly corresponds to TRBD1 (5 bases). V was pared by 8 bases and J by 6 bases, with 22 bases between. The CDR3 extends over 16 amino acids. CDR1 MNHEY and CDR2 SMNVEV come from the germline V gene (reference sequence).

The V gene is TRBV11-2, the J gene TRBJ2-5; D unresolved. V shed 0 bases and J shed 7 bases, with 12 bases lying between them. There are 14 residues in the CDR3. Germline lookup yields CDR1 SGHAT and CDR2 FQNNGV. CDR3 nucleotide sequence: TGTGCCAGCAGCTTAGAAGGCCGGAAAGGGACCCAGTACTTC. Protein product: CASSLEGRKGTQYF.

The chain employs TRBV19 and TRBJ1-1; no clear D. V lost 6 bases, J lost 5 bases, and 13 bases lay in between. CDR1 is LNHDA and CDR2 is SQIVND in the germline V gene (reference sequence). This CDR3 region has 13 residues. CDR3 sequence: CASSRWQTTEAFF. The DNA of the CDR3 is TGTGCCAGTAGCCGATGGCAGACAACTGAAGCTTTCTTT.

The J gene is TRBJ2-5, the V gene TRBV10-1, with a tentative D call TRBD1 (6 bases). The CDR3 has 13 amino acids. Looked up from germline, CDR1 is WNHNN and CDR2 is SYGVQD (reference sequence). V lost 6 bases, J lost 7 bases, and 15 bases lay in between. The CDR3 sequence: CASSVTGSGTQYF. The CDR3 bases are TGCGCCAGCAGCGTCACAGGGTCGGGGACCCAGTACTTC.

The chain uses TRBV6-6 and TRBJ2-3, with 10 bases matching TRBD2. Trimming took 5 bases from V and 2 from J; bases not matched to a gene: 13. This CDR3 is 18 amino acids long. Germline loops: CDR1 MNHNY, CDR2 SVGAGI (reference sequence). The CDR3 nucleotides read TGTGCCAGCAGTCCAGTGAGGACTAGCGGTTTTATCACAGATACGCAGTATTTT. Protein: CASSPVRTSGFITDTQYF.

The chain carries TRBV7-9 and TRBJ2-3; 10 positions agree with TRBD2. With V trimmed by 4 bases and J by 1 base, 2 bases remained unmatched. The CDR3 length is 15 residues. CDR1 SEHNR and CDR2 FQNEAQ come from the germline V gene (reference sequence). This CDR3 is CASSSLAGGTDTQYF. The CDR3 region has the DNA TGTGCCAGCAGCTCCCTAGCGGGGGGCACAGATACGCAGTATTTT.

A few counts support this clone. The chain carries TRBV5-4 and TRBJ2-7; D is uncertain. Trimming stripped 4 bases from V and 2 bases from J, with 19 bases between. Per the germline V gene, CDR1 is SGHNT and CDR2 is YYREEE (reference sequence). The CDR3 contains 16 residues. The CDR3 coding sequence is TGTGCCAGCAGCCCACAAAAGGGAACCGTAGCCTACGAGCAGTACTTC. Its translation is CASSPQKGTVAYEQYF. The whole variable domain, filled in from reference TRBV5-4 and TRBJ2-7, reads ETGVTQSPTHLIKTRGQQVTLRCSSQSGHNTVSWYQQALGQGPQFIFQYYREEENGRGNFPPRFSGLQFPNYSSELNVNALELDDSALYLCASSPQKGTVAYEQYFGPGTRLTVT.

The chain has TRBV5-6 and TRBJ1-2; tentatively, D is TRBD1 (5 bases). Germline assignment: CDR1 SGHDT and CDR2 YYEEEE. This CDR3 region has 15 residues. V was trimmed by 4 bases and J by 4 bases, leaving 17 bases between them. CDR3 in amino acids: CASSPSRQSLYGYTF. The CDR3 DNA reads TGTGCCAGCAGCCCATCGCGACAGTCCCTCTATGGCTACACCTTC.

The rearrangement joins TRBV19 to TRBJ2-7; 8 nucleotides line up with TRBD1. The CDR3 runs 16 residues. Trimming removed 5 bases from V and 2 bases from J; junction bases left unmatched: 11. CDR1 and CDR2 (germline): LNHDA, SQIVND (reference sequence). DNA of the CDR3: TGTGCCAGTAGTTTAGCCCGGGACAGGCCAACCTACGAGCAGTACTTC. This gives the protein CASSLARDRPTYEQYF.

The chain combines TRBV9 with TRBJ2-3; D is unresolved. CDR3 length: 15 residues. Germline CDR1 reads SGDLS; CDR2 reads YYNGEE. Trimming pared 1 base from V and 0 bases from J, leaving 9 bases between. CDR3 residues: CASSVSVKSTDTQYF. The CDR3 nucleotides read TGTGCCAGCAGCGTATCAGTGAAAAGCACAGATACGCAGTATTTT.

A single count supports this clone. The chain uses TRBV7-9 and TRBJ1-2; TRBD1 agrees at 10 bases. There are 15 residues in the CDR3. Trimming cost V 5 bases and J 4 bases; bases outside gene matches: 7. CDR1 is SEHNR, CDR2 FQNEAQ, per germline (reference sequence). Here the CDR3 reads CASSQGQGLIYGYTF. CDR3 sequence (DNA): TGTGCCAGCAGCCAGGGACAGGGGCTCATCTATGGCTACACCTTC.

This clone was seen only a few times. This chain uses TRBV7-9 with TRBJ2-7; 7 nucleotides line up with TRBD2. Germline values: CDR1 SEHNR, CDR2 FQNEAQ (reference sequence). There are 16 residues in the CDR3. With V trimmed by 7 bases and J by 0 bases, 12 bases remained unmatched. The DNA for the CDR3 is TGTGCCAGCACAATTCTCAGCGGGGCGCACTCCTACGAGCAGTACTTC. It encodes CASTILSGAHSYEQYF.

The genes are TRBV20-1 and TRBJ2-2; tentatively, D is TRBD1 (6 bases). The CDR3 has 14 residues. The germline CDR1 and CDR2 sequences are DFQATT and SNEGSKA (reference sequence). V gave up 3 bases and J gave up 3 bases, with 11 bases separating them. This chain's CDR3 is CSASPWGHTGELFF. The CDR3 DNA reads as TGCAGTGCTAGTCCGTGGGGGCACACCGGGGAGCTGTTTTTT.

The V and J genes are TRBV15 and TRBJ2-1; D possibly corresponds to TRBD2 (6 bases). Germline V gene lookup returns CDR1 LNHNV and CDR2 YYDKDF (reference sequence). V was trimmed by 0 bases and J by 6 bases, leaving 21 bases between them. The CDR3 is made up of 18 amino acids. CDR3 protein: CATSRDQLGRGRANEQFF. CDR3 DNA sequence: TGTGCCACCAGCAGAGATCAGCTAGGGCGGGGACGGGCCAATGAGCAGTTCTTC. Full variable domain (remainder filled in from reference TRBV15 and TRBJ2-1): DAMVIQNPRYQVTQFGKPVTLSCSQTLNHNVMYWYQQKSSQAPKLLFHYYDKDFNNEADTPDNFQSRRPNTSFCFLDIRSPGLGDTAMYLCATSRDQLGRGRANEQFFGPGTRLTVL.

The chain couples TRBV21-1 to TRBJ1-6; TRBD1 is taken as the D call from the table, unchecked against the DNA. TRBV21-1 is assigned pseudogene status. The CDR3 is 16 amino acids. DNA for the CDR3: TGTGCCAGCCCAGCAGGGGTGGGGACAGCCTCATCACCCCTCCACTTT. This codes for CASPAGVGTASSPLHF.

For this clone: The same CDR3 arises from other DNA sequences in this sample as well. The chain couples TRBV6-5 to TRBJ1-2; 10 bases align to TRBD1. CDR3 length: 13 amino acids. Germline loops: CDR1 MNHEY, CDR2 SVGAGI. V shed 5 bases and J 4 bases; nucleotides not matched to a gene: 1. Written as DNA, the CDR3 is TGTGCCAGCAGTCGGGACAGGGGCTATGGCTACACCTTC. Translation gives CASSRDRGYGYTF.

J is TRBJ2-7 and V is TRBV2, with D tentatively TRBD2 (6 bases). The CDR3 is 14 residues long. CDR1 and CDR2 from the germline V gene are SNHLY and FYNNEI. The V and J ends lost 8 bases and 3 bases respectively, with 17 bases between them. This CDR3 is CASLYGGSRYEQYF. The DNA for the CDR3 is TGTGCCAGCTTGTACGGGGGATCTCGCTACGAGCAGTACTTC.